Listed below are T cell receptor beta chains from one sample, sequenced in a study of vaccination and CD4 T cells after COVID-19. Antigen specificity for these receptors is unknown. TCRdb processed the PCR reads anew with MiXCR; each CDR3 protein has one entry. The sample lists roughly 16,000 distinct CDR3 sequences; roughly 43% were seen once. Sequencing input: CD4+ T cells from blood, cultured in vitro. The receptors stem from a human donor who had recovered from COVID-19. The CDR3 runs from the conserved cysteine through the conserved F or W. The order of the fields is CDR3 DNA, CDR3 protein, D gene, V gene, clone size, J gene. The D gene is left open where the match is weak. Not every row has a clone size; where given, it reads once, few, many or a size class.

TGTGCCAGCACCAGGGGTGAAGCTTTCTTT CASTRGEAFF . TRBV12-3/TRBV12-4 . TRBJ1-1
TGTGCCAGCAGCAAAGAGTATAAAGATTTGGACAGGGGGTGCCACACAGATACGCAGTATTTT CASSKEYKDLDRGCHTDTQYF . TRBV21-1 . TRBJ2-3
TGTGCCAGCAGTGAAGCGCTCAGGGGCGCAGGCTATGGCTACACCTTC CASSEALRGAGYGYTF . TRBV6-1 . TRBJ1-2
TGTGCCAGCTCACCGGACTCAAGAACCGGGGAGCTGTTTTTT CASSPDSRTGELFF . TRBV18 . TRBJ2-2
TGTGCCAGCAGTGAACGGGGGGCATCAAAACTGTTTTTT CASSERGASKLFF . TRBV6-1 once TRBJ1-4
TGTGCCAGCAGCCAAGATCTAGCCGGGACTACAGATGGCTACACCTTC CASSQDLAGTTDGYTF . TRBV4-2 . TRBJ1-2
TGCGCCAGCAGTCCTCACTCGAGGCATAACAGGAGGACGTGGTATTCACCCCTCCGCTTT CASSPHSRHNRRTWYSPLRF . TRBV23-1 . TRBJ1-6
TGTGCCAGCAGTGAACTAGCGGGGGGGCAAGAGACCCAGTACTTC CASSELAGGQETQYF TRBD2 TRBV6-1 . TRBJ2-5
TGCAGTGCTCGCAAAATGGGGACTAGCTCCTACAATGAGCAGTTCTTC CSARKMGTSSYNEQFF TRBD2 TRBV20-1 . TRBJ2-1
TGTGCCAGCAGCTTAGGGGGGACAGGGCGAGCCTTC CASSLGGTGRAF TRBD1 TRBV7-6 . TRBJ1-2
TGTGCCAGCAGTTTATCGGTGGGCAGGCGTACGGATACGCAGTATTTT CASSLSVGRRTDTQYF . TRBV27 . TRBJ2-3
TGCAGTGCCATATCTACGGGGGACACTGAAGCTTTCTTT CSAISTGDTEAFF . TRBV20-1 . TRBJ1-1
TGTGCCAGCAGCAAGGCTGGCTACGAGCAGTACTTC CASSKAGYEQYF . TRBV7-8 . TRBJ2-7
TGCAGTGCTACCCGACAGGGATCATGGTATTCACCCCTCCACTTT CSATRQGSWYSPLHF TRBD1 TRBV20-1 medium-sized TRBJ1-6
TGCAGTGCTAGATCAGGGGGCTCTGGAAACACCATATATTTT CSARSGGSGNTIYF TRBD1 TRBV20-1 few TRBJ1-3
TGCAGCTCGTGGGACACCTCCTACGAGCAGTACTTC CSSWDTSYEQYF . TRBV29-1 . TRBJ2-7
TGTGCCAGCAGCCACCAGGGGGACAGGGGCGGCTACACCTTC CASSHQGDRGGYTF TRBD1 TRBV6-1 few TRBJ1-2
TGTGCCAGCACACATGGGTCGACAGGGCGGGGGTACTACGAGCAGTACTTC CASTHGSTGRGYYEQYF . TRBV7-9 few TRBJ2-7
TGTGCCAGCAGTTCGCCGGGCGCAGGGGAAAAACTGTTTTTT CASSSPGAGEKLFF . TRBV28 . TRBJ1-4
TGTGCCAGCAGCTTGCTAGCGGGCCAACAAGAGACCCAGTACTTC CASSLLAGQQETQYF TRBD2 TRBV5-4 . TRBJ2-5
TGTGCCAGCAGTGGAGCAGTTGGCTACACCTTC CASSGAVGYTF . TRBV2 few TRBJ1-2
TGTGCCAGCAGCTTAGTACAGGATACTGAAGCTTTCTTT CASSLVQDTEAFF . TRBV7-8 . TRBJ1-1
TGCAGCGTTGCCCCATCCCACAATGAGCAGTTCTTC CSVAPSHNEQFF . TRBV29-1 . TRBJ2-1
TGTGCCAGCAAAACCCGAGTTGGGGTCACAGATACGCAGTATTTT CASKTRVGVTDTQYF . TRBV2 few TRBJ2-3
TGTGCCAGCAGCTTAAGCGTGAACTATGGCTACACCTTC CASSLSVNYGYTF . TRBV7-6 . TRBJ1-2
TGTGCCAGCAGTCTAACCCGGACGATCGGGGAGCTGTTTTTT CASSLTRTIGELFF . TRBV7-7 . TRBJ2-2
TGTGCCAGCAAGGGGATACAGGGTAGCAATCAGCCCCAGCATTTT CASKGIQGSNQPQHF . TRBV2 . TRBJ1-5